One sample yielded the 10 T cell receptor beta chains listed below, sequenced in a study of blood T cells in healthy people across ages. A sample-barcoded 5' primer and a J-beta primer mix were used in a second PCR of about 7 to 12 cycles. A single record per CDR3 protein comes from TCRdb applying MiXCR to the 5' RACE reads. The top ten hold around 29% of the sample, which has hundreds of thousands of distinct CDR3 sequences, around 30% seen once. Input material: blood. Receptors were obtained from an older woman in good health.

The rearrangement uses TRBV7-2 and TRBJ2-1, with 12 bases lining up with TRBD2. This CDR3 spans 15 amino acids. Germline V lookup: CDR1 SGHTA, CDR2 FQGNSA. V was pared by 10 bases and J by 8 bases, with 12 bases of the junction left unmatched. CDR3 region: CATRGPSGRADEQFF. CDR3 bases: TGTGCCACCCGAGGACCTAGCGGGAGGGCCGATGAGCAGTTCTTC.

This chain joins TRBV28 and TRBJ2-5, with 8 positions matching TRBD1. TRBJ2-7 matches the DNA end more closely, so the J call is doubtful. The CDR3 is 14 amino acids. From germline, CDR1 is MDHEN and CDR2 SYDVKM. The CDR3 sequence: CASRGQGITYEQYF. In DNA, the CDR3 is TGTGCCAGCAGAGGACAGGGCATTACCTACGAGCAGTACTTC.

A few counts support this clonotype. The V gene is TRBV9, the J gene TRBJ2-1; 7 positions agree with TRBD2. J lost 5 bases, V lost 2 bases, and 7 bases had no gene match. Per the germline V gene, CDR1 is SGDLS and CDR2 is YYNGEE. This CDR3 is 15 amino acids long. This CDR3 reads CASSVGGLGDNEQFF. DNA of the CDR3: TGTGCCAGCAGCGTGGGCGGACTAGGGGACAATGAGCAGTTCTTC.

The J gene is TRBJ1-5, the V gene TRBV10-3, with D hard to call. Germline V CDR1 and CDR2: ENHRY, SYGVKD. This CDR3 has 13 residues. V dropped 3 bases and J dropped 7 bases, with 10 bases sitting between them. This CDR3 reads CAISEGPGQPQHF. The CDR3 DNA sequence: TGTGCCATCAGTGAAGGGCCCGGACAGCCCCAGCATTTT.

This clonotype was picked up a small number of times. V usage is TRBV29-1 and J usage is TRBJ1-2; the D is unclear. Trimming pared 8 bases from V and 7 bases from J, leaving 14 bases between. The CDR3 sequence is 11 residues long. Germline CDR1 reads SQVTM; CDR2 reads ANQGSEA. The chain's CDR3 is CSSAGSPGYTF. For the CDR3, the DNA is TGCAGCTCAGCAGGAAGTCCTGGCTACACCTTC.

The V and J genes are TRBV20-1 and TRBJ2-1, with 8 bases identical to TRBD2. The J segment lost 4 bases and the V segment lost 8 bases, leaving 10 bases of the junction unmatched. Germline CDR1 and CDR2: DFQATT and SNEGSKA (reference sequence). The CDR3 has 14 residues. CDR3 coding DNA: TGCAGTCTAAAGAGGAGCGGGAGATACAATGAGCAGTTCTTC. Amino acid sequence: CSLKRSGRYNEQFF.

This clonotype was counted between two and nine times. The rearrangement links TRBV7-8 to TRBJ2-3; the match to TRBD2 covers 8 bases. The germline gives CDR1 SGHVS, CDR2 FQNEAQ. V was clipped by 2 bases and J by 1 base; unmatched bases: 5. This CDR3 is built from 16 residues. The CDR3 sequence is CASSLTTGGGTDTQYF. CDR3 nucleotides: TGTGCCAGCAGCTTAACCACGGGAGGGGGCACAGATACGCAGTATTTT. Combining the CDR3 with reference TRBV7-8 and TRBJ2-3 gives the whole variable domain GAGVSQSPRYKVAKRGQDVALRCDPISGHVSLFWYQQALGQGPEFLTYFQNEAQLDKSGLPSDRFFAERPEGSVSTLKIQRTQQEDSAVYLCASSLTTGGGTDTQYFGPGTRLTVL.

This clonotype was observed many times. CDR3 nucleotide sequence: TGCAGTGCTAGAGATCAGGCGGGAGAGGGGGCCAAAAACATTCAGTACTTC. This encodes CSARDQAGEGAKNIQYF. This sequence joins TRBV20-1 and TRBJ2-4; 7 nucleotides align to TRBD2. After removal of 0 bases from V and 1 base from J, the junction contained 9 bases not matched to a gene. The CDR3 sequence is 17 residues long. Germline CDR1 is DFQATT and CDR2 is SNEGSKA (reference sequence).

The V gene is TRBV2, the J gene TRBJ1-1; 7 nucleotides align to TRBD1. The CDR3 is 14 amino acids. The germline V gene has CDR1 SNHLY and CDR2 FYNNEI. Germline trimming cut 8 bases from V and 4 bases from J; bases unmatched to any gene: 10. CDR3 protein: CASGDRESATEAFF. CDR3 nucleotide sequence: TGTGCCAGCGGCGACAGGGAGTCCGCCACTGAAGCTTTCTTT.

This chain connects TRBV20-1 to TRBJ2-1; 9 bases are shared with TRBD2. Germline V gives CDR1 DFQATT, CDR2 SNEGSKA (reference sequence). The CDR3 totals 14 residues. The ends lost 5 bases at V and 4 bases at J; junction bases unmatched: 6. CDR3 protein: CSASTGLAYNEQFF. CDR3 in DNA: TGCAGTGCTTCAACGGGACTAGCTTACAATGAGCAGTTCTTC.